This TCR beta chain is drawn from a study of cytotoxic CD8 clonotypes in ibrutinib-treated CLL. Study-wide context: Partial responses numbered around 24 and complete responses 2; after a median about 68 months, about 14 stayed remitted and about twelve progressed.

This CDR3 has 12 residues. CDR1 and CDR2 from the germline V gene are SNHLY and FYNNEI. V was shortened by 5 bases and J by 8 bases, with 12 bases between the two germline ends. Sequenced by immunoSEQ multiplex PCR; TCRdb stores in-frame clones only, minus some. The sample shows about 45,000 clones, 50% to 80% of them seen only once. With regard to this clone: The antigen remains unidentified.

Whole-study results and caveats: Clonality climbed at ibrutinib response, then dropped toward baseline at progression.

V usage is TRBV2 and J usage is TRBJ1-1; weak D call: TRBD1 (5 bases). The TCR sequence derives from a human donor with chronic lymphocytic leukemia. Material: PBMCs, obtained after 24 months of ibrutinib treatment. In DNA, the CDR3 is TGTGCCAGCAGTCCGACAGTGCGGGAAGCTTTCTTT. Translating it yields CASSPTVREAFF.